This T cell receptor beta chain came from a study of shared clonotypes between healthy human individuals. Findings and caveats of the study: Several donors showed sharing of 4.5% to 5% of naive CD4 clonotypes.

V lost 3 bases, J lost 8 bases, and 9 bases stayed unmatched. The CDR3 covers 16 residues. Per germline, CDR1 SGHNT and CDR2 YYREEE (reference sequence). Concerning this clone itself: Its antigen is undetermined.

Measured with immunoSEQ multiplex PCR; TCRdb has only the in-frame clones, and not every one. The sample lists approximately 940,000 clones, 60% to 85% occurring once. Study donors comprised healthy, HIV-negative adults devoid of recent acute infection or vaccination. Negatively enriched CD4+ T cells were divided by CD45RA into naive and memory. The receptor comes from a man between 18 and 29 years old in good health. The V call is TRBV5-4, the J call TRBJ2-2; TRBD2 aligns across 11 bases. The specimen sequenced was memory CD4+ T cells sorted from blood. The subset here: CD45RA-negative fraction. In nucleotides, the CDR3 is TGTGCCAGCAGCTGGTTTAGCGGGAGGGCAACGGGGGAGCTGTTTTTT. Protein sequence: CASSWFSGRATGELFF.